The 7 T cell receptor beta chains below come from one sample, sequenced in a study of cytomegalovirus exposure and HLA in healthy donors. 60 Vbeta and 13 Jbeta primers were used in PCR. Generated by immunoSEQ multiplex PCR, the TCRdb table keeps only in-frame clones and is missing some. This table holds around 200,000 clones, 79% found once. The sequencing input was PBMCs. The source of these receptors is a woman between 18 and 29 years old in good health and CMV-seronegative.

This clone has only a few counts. CDR3 in DNA: TGTGCCAGCAGTGGGGGCCCTCGGGCTAGCGGGTACAATGAGCAGTTCTTC. As protein: CASSGGPRASGYNEQFF. This chain uses TRBV25-1 with TRBJ2-1, with TRBD2 identical over 8 bases. CDR1 and CDR2 (germline): MGHDK, SYGVNS. Unmatched junction bases numbered 12, after V lost 4 bases and J lost 4 bases. The CDR3 has 17 amino acids.

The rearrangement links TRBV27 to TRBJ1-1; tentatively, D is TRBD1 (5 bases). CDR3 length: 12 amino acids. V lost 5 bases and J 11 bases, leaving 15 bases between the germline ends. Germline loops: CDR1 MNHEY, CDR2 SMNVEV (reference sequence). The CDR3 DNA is TGTGCCAGCAGTCTCCCCGGGGGGGACGCTTTCTTT. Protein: CASSLPGGDAFF.

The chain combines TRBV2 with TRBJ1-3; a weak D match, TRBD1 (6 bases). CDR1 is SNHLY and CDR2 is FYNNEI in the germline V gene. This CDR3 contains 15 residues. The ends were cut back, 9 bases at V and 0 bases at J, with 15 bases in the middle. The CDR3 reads CASSETGTSGNTIYF. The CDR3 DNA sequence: TGTGCCAGTTCCGAGACAGGAACCTCTGGAAACACCATATATTTT. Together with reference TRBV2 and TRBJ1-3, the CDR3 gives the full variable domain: EPEVTQTPSHQVTQMGQEVILRCVPISNHLYFYWYRQILGQKVEFLVSFYNNEISEKSEIFDDQFSVERPDGSNFTLKIRSTKLEDSAMYFCASSETGTSGNTIYFGEGSWLTVV.

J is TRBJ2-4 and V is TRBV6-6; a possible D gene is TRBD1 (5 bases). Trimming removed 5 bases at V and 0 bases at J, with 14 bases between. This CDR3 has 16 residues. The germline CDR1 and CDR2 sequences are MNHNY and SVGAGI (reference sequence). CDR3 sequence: CASSATIGEAKNIQYF. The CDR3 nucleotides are TGTGCCAGCAGTGCGACCATAGGGGAAGCCAAAAACATTCAGTACTTC.

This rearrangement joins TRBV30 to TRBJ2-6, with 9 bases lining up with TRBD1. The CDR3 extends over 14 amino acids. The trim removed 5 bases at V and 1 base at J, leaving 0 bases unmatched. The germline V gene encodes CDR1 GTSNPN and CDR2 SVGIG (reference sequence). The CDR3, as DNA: TGTGCCTGGGGGACAGGGTCTGGGGCCAACGTCCTGACTTTC. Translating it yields CAWGTGSGANVLTF.

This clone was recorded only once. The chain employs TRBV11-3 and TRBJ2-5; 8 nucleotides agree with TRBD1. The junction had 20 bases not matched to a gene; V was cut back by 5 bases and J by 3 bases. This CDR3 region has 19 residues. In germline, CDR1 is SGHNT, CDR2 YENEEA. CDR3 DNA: TGTGCCAGCAGCCCAAGTTTTAAGGACAGGGCCCTAGATAAAGAGACCCAGTACTTC. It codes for CASSPSFKDRALDKETQYF.

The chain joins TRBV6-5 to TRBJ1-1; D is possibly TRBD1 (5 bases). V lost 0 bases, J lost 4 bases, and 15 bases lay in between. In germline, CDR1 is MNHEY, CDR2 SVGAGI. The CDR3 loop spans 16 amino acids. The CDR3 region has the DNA TGTGCCAGCAGTTACTCCCCGCAGGGATTTGGCACTGAAGCTTTCTTT. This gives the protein CASSYSPQGFGTEAFF.